The entry below describes one TCR beta chain. The data are from a study of glioma-infiltrating T cells after dendritic cell vaccination. Generated by immunoSEQ multiplex PCR, the TCRdb table keeps only in-frame clones and is missing some. The sample records tens of thousands of clones, around 86% being singletons. Time point denoted: after dendritic cell vaccination, including at tumor progression/relapse. The material sequenced was blood, taken after dendritic cell vaccination. The sequence was obtained from a human donor with glioblastoma.

CDR3 in amino acids: CASSLETGGTGELFF. In DNA form, the CDR3 reads TGTGCCAGCAGCCTGGAGACAGGGGGAACCGGGGAGCTGTTTTTT. The chain recombines TRBV5-8 with TRBJ2-2; 9 bases fit TRBD1. This CDR3 is built from 15 residues. V gave up 4 bases and J gave up 5 bases; unmatched junction bases: 6. From germline, CDR1 is SGHTS and CDR2 YDEGEE.